The 5 T cell receptor beta chains presented below share a single source sample, sequenced in a study of post-analysis software for immune sequencing data. Study-wide results and caveats: TRBV5-6, TRBV5-1 and TRBV20-1 were among four or five TRBV segments more frequent in patients than controls.

Prepared libraries of TCR beta cDNA carried unique molecular identifiers. MiXCR was run by TCRdb on the PCR reads, yielding one entry per CDR3 protein. The table includes some 240,000 distinct CDR3 sequences, around 34% detected once. Which antigens these TCRs recognize remains unknown. Sequencing was carried out using blood. These receptors were taken from a girl aged 5-17 years with multiple sclerosis.

The rearrangement joins TRBV9 to TRBJ2-1, with 13 bases matching TRBD2. This CDR3 comprises 16 residues. The junction had 15 bases not matched to a gene; V was cut back by 8 bases and J by 10 bases. From germline, CDR1 is SGDLS and CDR2 YYNGEE. CDR3 sequence: CASTRTSGSPEGEQFF. In DNA form, the CDR3 reads TGTGCCAGTACCCGGACTAGCGGGAGTCCTGAGGGGGAGCAGTTCTTC.

The chain joins TRBV20-1 to TRBJ2-7; TRBD2 aligns across 9 bases. The CDR3 loop spans 14 amino acids. Germline CDR1 and CDR2: DFQATT and SNEGSKA (reference sequence). V was pared by 8 bases and J by 2 bases, with 10 bases of the junction left unmatched. CDR3 loop: CSSTPRLAAYEQYF. CDR3 nucleotide sequence: TGCAGTTCCACCCCTAGACTAGCGGCCTACGAGCAGTACTTC.

V is TRBV18 and J is TRBJ2-1; 9 bases match TRBD1. Germline V gene lookup returns CDR1 KGHSH and CDR2 LQKENI. J was trimmed by 6 bases and V by 5 bases; bases with no gene match: 2. CDR3 length equals 13 residues. CDR3 in DNA: TGTGCCAGCTCAAAGGACAGGGGCAATGAGCAGTTCTTC. Translated: CASSKDRGNEQFF. The full variable domain, in which reference TRBV18 and TRBJ2-1 provide the parts outside the CDR3, is NAGVMQNPRHLVRRRGQEARLRCSPMKGHSHVYWYRQLPEEGLKFMVYLQKENIIDESGMPKERFSAEFPKEGPSILRIQQVVRGDSAAYFCASSKDRGNEQFFGPGTRLTVL.

This clonotype was seen only a few times. The chain has TRBV5-6 and TRBJ2-5; the D call may be TRBD1 or TRBD2 (5 bases each). CDR1 is SGHDT, CDR2 YYEEEE, per germline. V shed 4 bases and J shed 2 bases, with 12 bases lying between them. The CDR3 spans 14 residues. CDR3 sequence reads: CASSRGSLQETQYF. CDR3 nucleotides: TGTGCCAGCAGCCGGGGCAGTTTGCAAGAGACCCAGTACTTC.

The chain employs TRBV27 and TRBJ1-2; 7 bases match TRBD1. CDR3 size: 15 residues. Germline V lookup: CDR1 MNHEY, CDR2 SMNVEV (reference sequence). J was trimmed by 3 bases and V by 0 bases; bases with no gene match: 4. CDR3 loop: CASSLSGQGDYGYTF. The DNA for the CDR3 is TGTGCCAGCAGTTTATCGGGGCAGGGGGACTATGGCTACACCTTC.